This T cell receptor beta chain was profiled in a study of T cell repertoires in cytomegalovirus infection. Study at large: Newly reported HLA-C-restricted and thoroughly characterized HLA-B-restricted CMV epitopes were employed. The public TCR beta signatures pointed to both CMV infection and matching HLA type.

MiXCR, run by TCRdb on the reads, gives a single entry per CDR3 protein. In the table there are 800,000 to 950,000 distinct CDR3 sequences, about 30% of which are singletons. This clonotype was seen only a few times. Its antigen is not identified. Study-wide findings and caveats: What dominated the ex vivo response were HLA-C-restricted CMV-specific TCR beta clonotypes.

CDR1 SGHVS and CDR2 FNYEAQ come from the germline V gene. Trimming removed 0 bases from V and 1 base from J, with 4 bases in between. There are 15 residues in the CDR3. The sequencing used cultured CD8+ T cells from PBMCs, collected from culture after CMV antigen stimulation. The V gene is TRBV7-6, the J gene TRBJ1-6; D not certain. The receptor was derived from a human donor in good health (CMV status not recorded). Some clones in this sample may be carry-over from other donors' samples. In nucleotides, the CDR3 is TGTGCCAGCAGCTTAGCAAGGTCCTATAATTCACCCCTCCACTTT. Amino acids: CASSLARSYNSPLHF.